This T cell receptor (beta chain) was recorded in a study of cytomegalovirus exposure and HLA in healthy donors. Study-wide points: Later analysis suggested most CMV-associated TCR beta chains were HLA-restricted. The study listed around 150 cytomegalovirus-associated TCR beta chains.

The CDR3 consists of 15 residues. Germline lookup yields CDR1 SGHRS and CDR2 YFSETQ. V was clipped by 5 bases and J by 7 bases; unmatched bases: 12. Use of 60 Vbeta and 13 Jbeta primers characterized the PCR. The method was immunoSEQ multiplex PCR; TCRdb's version includes in-frame clones alone and lacks a portion of them. The data show 150,000 to 200,000 clones, roughly 80% seen once. A word on this clone: Its cognate antigen is unknown.

Sequencing was carried out using PBMCs. The sequence was obtained from a woman in her forties or fifties in good health and CMV-seropositive. The rearrangement uses TRBV5-1 and TRBJ1-2; the match to TRBD1 covers 9 bases. CDR3 sequence reads: CASSFEGTGRRGYTF. CDR3 DNA sequence: TGCGCCAGCAGTTTCGAGGGGACAGGGCGACGTGGCTACACCTTC.